This T cell receptor (beta chain) was obtained from a study of blood T cell repertoires in COVID-19. Study as a whole: COVID-19 samples, acute and convalescent, were from the United States, Italy and Spain. T cells, B-cell-depleted T cells, or PBMCs provided the cDNA or gDNA that served as material.

Under the authors' procedure: Amplification of reference gene primers provided the estimated nucleated cell counts. Clones were read by immunoSEQ multiplex PCR, and TCRdb kept only the in-frame ones, dropping some. V and J calls and clone size are given by that table; D and trimming were obtained from the DNA. Here the sample spans 75,000 to 100,000 clones, around 87% being singletons. V gave up 6 bases and J gave up 9 bases, with 14 bases separating them. CDR3 length: 13 residues. Germline V gives CDR1 SGHTA, CDR2 FQGNSA. About this clone itself: Other DNA sequences in this specimen translate into the identical CDR3.

This sequence was found in a human donor with acute or convalescent COVID-19. The donor label of this sample is uncertain. The chain employs TRBV7-2 and TRBJ2-2, with a weak D call TRBD2 (5 bases). Sequenced: peripheral blood. The CDR3 loop reads CASSFAGFRELFF. The CDR3 nucleotides are TGTGCCAGCAGTTTCGCGGGTTTCAGGGAGCTGTTTTTT.